These T cell receptor beta chains were read from a single sample in a study of cytomegalovirus exposure and HLA in healthy donors. TCRdb's copy holds only in-frame clones and misses some; the assay was immunoSEQ multiplex PCR. The sample has more than 55,000 clones; about 74% are singletons. What was sequenced was PBMCs. All receptors derive from a woman aged 55-69 years in good health and CMV-seropositive. Each CDR3 is given with its conserved first and last residue. The D gene is left open where the match is weak. The listing skips clone size in some rows; elsewhere it reads once, few, many or a size class.

J	V	size	D	CDR3	DNA
TRBJ2-5	TRBV7-2	NA	TRBD2	CASSLAPSGVFETQYF	TGTGCCAGCAGCTTAGCGCCTAGCGGGGTTTTTGAGACCCAGTACTTC
TRBJ1-2	TRBV5-1	NA	NA	CASSLTRAYGYTF	TGCGCCAGCAGCTTGACCAGGGCCTATGGCTACACCTTC
TRBJ1-2	TRBV7-8	once	NA	CASSLVSGSGGYTF	TGTGCCAGCAGCTTAGTAAGCGGGTCGGGTGGCTACACCTTC
TRBJ2-2	TRBV12-5	NA	NA	CASAGGGGPRGELFF	TGTGCTAGCGCAGGGGGTGGGGGGCCTCGAGGGGAGCTGTTTTTT
TRBJ2-1	TRBV9	NA	TRBD2	CASSLRGGLTYNEQFF	TGTGCCAGCAGCCTGCGGGGGGGCCTGACGTACAATGAGCAGTTCTTC
TRBJ2-1	TRBV5-1	NA	TRBD2	CASSLREGEQFF	TGCGCCAGCAGCCTCAGGGAGGGTGAGCAGTTCTTC
TRBJ1-2	TRBV5-4	few	NA	CASSLEGGAGYGYTF	TGTGCCAGCAGCTTGGAGGGGGGGGCCGGCTATGGCTACACCTTC
TRBJ2-2	TRBV9	NA	TRBD2	CASSVGASGFTGELFF	TGTGCCAGCAGCGTAGGTGCTAGCGGCTTCACCGGGGAGCTGTTTTTT
TRBJ2-5	TRBV5-1	NA	TRBD2	CASSNLAGGLGETQYF	TGCGCCAGCAGCAATCTAGCGGGGGGGCTTGGGGAGACCCAGTACTTC
TRBJ2-1	TRBV5-1	few	NA	CASSLASPNEQFF	TGCGCCAGCAGCTTGGCTAGTCCCAATGAGCAGTTCTTC
TRBJ1-2	TRBV18	NA	TRBD1	CASSRGTGEGGYTF	TGTGCCAGCTCGCGGGGGACAGGGGAAGGTGGCTACACCTTC
TRBJ2-1	TRBV19	NA	TRBD2	CASRKLAGNNEQFF	TGTGCCAGTAGGAAACTAGCGGGGAACAATGAGCAGTTCTTC
TRBJ2-1	TRBV2	NA	NA	CASSDEVGGVLGEQFF	TGTGCCAGCAGTGATGAGGTGGGGGGAGTCTTAGGTGAGCAGTTCTTC
TRBJ2-7	TRBV27	once	TRBD2	CASSIQAGNLYEQYF	TGTGCCAGCAGTATCCAAGCGGGAAATCTCTACGAGCAGTACTTC
TRBJ2-3	TRBV28	NA	NA	CASSVTRRSTDTQYF	TGTGCCAGCAGTGTAACTAGGAGGAGCACAGATACGCAGTATTTT
TRBJ2-7	TRBV11-2	NA	NA	CASSWDTYEQYF	TGTGCCAGCAGCTGGGACACCTACGAGCAGTACTTC
TRBJ2-7	TRBV11-2	NA	NA	CASSLGLLYEQYF	TGTGCCAGCAGCTTGGGGCTGCTTTACGAGCAGTACTTC
TRBJ1-5	TRBV12-1	NA	NA	CASSFVGEYQPQHF	TGTGCCAGCAGCTTTGTCGGGGAATATCAGCCCCAGCATTTT
TRBJ1-2	TRBV6-5	NA	NA	CASSYRGNGYTF	TGTGCCAGCAGTTACAGGGGGAATGGCTACACCTTC
TRBJ2-1	TRBV29-1	NA	NA	CSVERAGASYNEQFF	TGCAGCGTTGAACGGGCGGGGGCCTCCTACAATGAGCAGTTCTTC
TRBJ1-1	TRBV6-1	few	NA	CASRPGHLNTEAFF	TGTGCCAGCAGGCCGGGACACCTGAACACTGAAGCTTTCTTT
TRBJ2-2	TRBV11-3	NA	NA	CASSPGHYTGELFF	TGTGCCAGCAGCCCGGGACACTACACCGGGGAGCTGTTTTTT
TRBJ2-1	TRBV5-4	NA	TRBD1	CASSRGQGAFNEQFF	TGTGCCAGCAGCCGGGGACAGGGGGCGTTCAATGAGCAGTTCTTC
TRBJ1-1	TRBV5-1	NA	TRBD1	CASSWVTGTVNTEAFF	TGCGCCAGCAGTTGGGTAACCGGGACAGTGAACACTGAAGCTTTCTTT
TRBJ1-4	TRBV5-1	few	NA	CASSLGGLTTNEKLFF	TGCGCCAGCAGCTTGGGGGGGCTAACGACTAATGAAAAACTGTTTTTT
TRBJ1-5	TRBV7-8	NA	NA	CASSLQFSNQPQHF	TGTGCCAGCAGCCTACAGTTTAGCAATCAGCCCCAGCATTTT
TRBJ1-1	TRBV29-1	few	NA	CSVRGNTEAFF	TGCAGCGTTCGGGGGAACACTGAAGCTTTCTTT
TRBJ2-3	TRBV5-1	NA	TRBD2	CASSGGLAGLTDTQYF	TGCGCCAGCAGCGGCGGACTAGCGGGGCTAACAGATACGCAGTATTTT
TRBJ2-3	TRBV14	NA	NA	CASSQDSGISTDTQYF	TGTGCCAGCAGCCAAGATTCGGGGATAAGCACAGATACGCAGTATTTT
TRBJ1-2	TRBV6-1	few	NA	CASSEEGFWGYTF	TGTGCCAGCAGTGAGGAGGGTTTTTGGGGCTACACCTTC
TRBJ1-6	TRBV4-1	few	NA	CASSQDAGSPLHF	TGCGCCAGCAGCCAAGATGCAGGTTCACCCCTCCACTTT
TRBJ1-2	TRBV11-2	NA	NA	CASSLEASDYTF	TGTGCCAGCAGCTTAGAAGCGAGTGACTACACCTTC
TRBJ2-1	TRBV6-5	NA	TRBD2	CASSYDRVAGGNEQFF	TGTGCCAGCAGTTATGATAGAGTAGCGGGGGGGAATGAGCAGTTCTTC
TRBJ1-1	TRBV19	NA	NA	CATLGEVDTEAFF	TGTGCCACCCTAGGAGAGGTGGACACTGAAGCTTTCTTT
TRBJ1-4	TRBV5-4	few	NA	CASSPGGQKLFF	TGTGCCAGCAGCCCGGGAGGGCAAAAACTGTTTTTT
TRBJ1-2	TRBV9	NA	NA	CASSIGGSNKGYTF	TGTGCCAGCTCCATAGGGGGAAGTAATAAGGGCTACACCTTC
TRBJ1-4	TRBV4-1	NA	NA	CASSLRQFSNEKLFF	TGCGCCAGCAGCCTACGACAGTTCTCTAATGAAAAACTGTTTTTT
TRBJ1-5	TRBV5-5	few	NA	CASSFNTGNQPQHF	TGTGCCAGCAGCTTTAACACCGGCAATCAGCCCCAGCATTTT
TRBJ2-1	TRBV7-7	NA	TRBD1	CASSRTGDVGNEQFF	TGTGCTAGCAGCCGGACAGGGGATGTTGGGAATGAGCAGTTCTTC
TRBJ1-5	TRBV7-9	once	NA	CASSQGGAASNQPQHF	TGTGCCAGCAGTCAAGGGGGGGCCGCCAGCAATCAGCCCCAGCATTTT
TRBJ1-1	TRBV11-2	NA	NA	CASSLATVNTEAFF	TGTGCCAGCAGCTTAGCCACAGTGAACACTGAAGCTTTCTTT
TRBJ2-4	TRBV4-2	NA	TRBD2	CASSHLLAVIENIQYF	TGTGCCAGCAGCCACCTCCTAGCGGTTATCGAAAACATTCAGTACTTC
TRBJ2-1	TRBV5-5	NA	NA	CASSLGQGSHNEQFF	TGTGCCAGCAGCTTGGGGCAGGGGAGCCACAATGAGCAGTTCTTC
TRBJ2-1	TRBV5-1	NA	TRBD1	CASSFWTGNNEQFF	TGCGCCAGCAGCTTCTGGACAGGTAACAATGAGCAGTTCTTC
TRBJ1-2	TRBV6-1	NA	TRBD1	CASSERAAGGRGYTF	TGTGCCAGCAGTGAGAGGGCGGCAGGGGGTAGGGGCTACACCTTC
TRBJ1-1	TRBV11-3	NA	TRBD1	CASKHRDRNTEAFF	TGTGCCAGCAAGCACCGGGACAGGAACACTGAAGCTTTCTTT
TRBJ1-6	TRBV30	NA	NA	CAWSPRAHSPLHF	TGTGCCTGGAGTCCCAGGGCTCATTCACCCCTCCACTTT
TRBJ2-7	TRBV30	NA	TRBD2	CAWSWEGEQYF	TGTGCCTGGAGTTGGGAGGGAGAGCAGTACTTC
TRBJ2-5	TRBV5-1	once	NA	CASSSVDSGGLQTQYF	TGCGCCAGCAGCTCCGTGGACTCCGGAGGTTTGCAGACCCAGTACTTC
TRBJ2-7	TRBV6-6	few	NA	CASSYSSGFDEQYF	TGTGCCAGCAGTTACTCATCAGGGTTCGACGAGCAGTACTTC
TRBJ2-7	TRBV5-1	NA	NA	CASSLETGSSYEQYF	TGCGCCAGCAGCTTGGAAACAGGCAGCTCCTACGAGCAGTACTTC
TRBJ2-7	TRBV7-9	NA	NA	CASSLATAREQYF	TGTGCCAGCAGCTTAGCAACAGCCCGGGAGCAGTACTTC
TRBJ1-1	TRBV30	NA	TRBD1	CAWRRTGAVYTEALF	TGTGCATGGAGGCGGACAGGGGCCGTGTACACTGAAGCTTTATTT
TRBJ2-2	TRBV4-1	once	NA	CASSQDTANTGELFF	TGCGCCAGCAGCCAGGATACAGCGAACACCGGGGAGCTGTTTTTT
TRBJ1-1	TRBV5-1	NA	NA	CASELGTLNTEAFF	TGCGCCAGCGAGTTAGGGACACTGAACACTGAAGCTTTCTTT
TRBJ2-1	TRBV5-1	NA	NA	CASRVSSYNEQFF	TGCGCCAGCCGAGTAAGCTCCTACAATGAGCAGTTCTTC
TRBJ1-2	TRBV4-1	NA	NA	CASSQGRGFELYGYTF	TGCGCCAGCAGCCAAGGGCGGGGGTTCGAACTCTATGGCTACACCTTC
TRBJ1-4	TRBV4-2	NA	NA	CASSIEFEKLFF	TGTGCCAGCAGCATCGAGTTCGAAAAACTGTTTTTT
TRBJ1-6	TRBV19	NA	NA	CASSMAGYNSPLHF	TGTGCCAGTAGTATGGCCGGGTATAATTCACCCCTCCACTTT
TRBJ2-6	TRBV5-1	NA	NA	CASSSEGTGANVLTF	TGCGCCAGCAGCTCGGAGGGGACTGGGGCCAACGTCCTGACTTTC